This TCR beta chain was sequenced during a study of vaccination and CD4 T cells after COVID-19. The wider study: Samples after vaccination came a median around eleven weeks past dose two, ranging 14 to 241.

With the Oncomine TCR Beta short-read assay, DNA from cultured CD4+ T cells was sequenced. Extraction of genomic DNA was performed on cultured CD4+ T cells. TCRdb recomputed calls from the PCR reads with MiXCR, one row per CDR3 protein. The sample lists around 10,000 distinct CDR3 sequences, under 35% seen once, with roughly a fifth in the top ten. Germline CDR1 and CDR2: DFQATT and SNEGSKA (reference sequence). The V gene lost 6 bases and the J gene lost 2 bases, with 6 bases spanning the gap. This CDR3 spans 11 amino acids. Sample treatment: approximately 11-day PBMC culture with coronavirus spike peptide pools or control peptides (ViraFEST assay). From the unexposed donor, CD4+ T cells were collected ahead of the COVID-19 pandemic (2011-2018). After expanding antigen-specific T cells with peptide pools, ViraFEST sequenced their TCRs. Turning to this clonotype: Its specificity is not known.

The genes are TRBV20-1 and TRBJ2-3; D unresolved. This sequence originates from a human donor in good health. The sample comprised CD4+ T cells from blood, cultured in vitro. Written as DNA, the CDR3 is TGCAGTGCGGGATACACAGATACGCAGTATTTT. Protein product: CSAGYTDTQYF.